These T cell receptor beta chains were read from a single sample in a study of shared clonotypes between healthy human individuals. Assay used: immunoSEQ multiplex PCR; TCRdb lists only in-frame clones, some missing. The table shows approximately 1,500,000 clones, with around 97% occurring only once. Sequencing used naive CD4+ T cells sorted from blood. The origin of the receptors is a man aged 25 to 40 in good health. The CDR3 runs from the conserved cysteine through the conserved F or W. D genes are given only for firm matches. The listing skips clone size in some rows; elsewhere it reads once, few, many or a size class.

>TRBV28|TRBJ2-2|.|.
TGTGCCAGCAGTTTTGCCGCTAGATCCGGGGAGCTGTTTTTT
CASSFAARSGELFF
>TRBV2|TRBJ2-3|.|TRBD1
TGTGCCGGGATAGGGGACAGGGACACAGATACGCAGTATTTT
CAGIGDRDTDTQYF
>TRBV7-9|TRBJ2-7|.|TRBD2
TGTGCCAGCAGCTTGGGGGGGTCTCGGTTTGCCTACGAGCAGTACTTC
CASSLGGSRFAYEQYF
>TRBV4-3|TRBJ2-3|.|.
TGCGCCAGCAGCCAAGAGGCCGTGCCGGATACGCAGTATTTT
CASSQEAVPDTQYF
>TRBV4-1|TRBJ1-1|.|.
TGCGCCAGCAGCCAACCCGGACAAGGGATTGAAGCTTTCTTT
CASSQPGQGIEAFF
>TRBV7-2|TRBJ2-1|.|.
TGTGCCAGCAGTTACTACAATGAGCAGTTCTTC
CASSYYNEQFF
>TRBV4-3|TRBJ2-2|.|.
TGCGCCAGCAGCCAGGGAAGAAACACCGGGGAGCTGTTTTTT
CASSQGRNTGELFF
>TRBV6-1|TRBJ1-1|once|.
TGTGCCAGCAGTGATAGACTGAACGAAGCTTTCTTT
CASSDRLNEAFF
>TRBV27|TRBJ2-5|.|TRBD2
TGTGCCAGCAGCCTAACGGCCAGCGGGGGCCAAGAGACCCAGTACTTC
CASSLTASGGQETQYF
>TRBV5-1|TRBJ2-6|once|.
TGCGCCAGCAGCTTGACAGAGTCCTCTGGGGCCAACGTCCTGACTTTC
CASSLTESSGANVLTF
>TRBV25-1|TRBJ2-1|.|TRBD2
TGTGCCAGCAGTGCGACGAGCGGGAGTACCAACAATGAGCAGTTCTTC
CASSATSGSTNNEQFF
>TRBV6-4|TRBJ1-5|.|TRBD1
TGTGCCAGCAGTGCGACAGGGGGGGACCAGCCCCAGCATTTT
CASSATGGDQPQHF
>TRBV7-9|TRBJ2-1|.|TRBD1
TGTGCCAGCAGCTCCCCCCCGGGACAGGGGATCAATGAGCAGTTCTTC
CASSSPPGQGINEQFF
>TRBV2|TRBJ2-5|.|.
TGTGCCAGCAGTGACCTTTCGGAGACCCAGTACTTC
CASSDLSETQYF
>TRBV28|TRBJ2-7|.|.
TGTGCCAGCAGTTTTGGGGTAATCTACGAGCAGTACTTC
CASSFGVIYEQYF
>TRBV18|TRBJ2-3|.|TRBD2
TGTGCCAGCTCACGGGAGGGCCGCGATACGCAGTATTTT
CASSREGRDTQYF
>TRBV5-6|TRBJ1-2|.|.
TGTGCCAGCAGCTCCGGGATAGTATATGGCTACACCTTC
CASSSGIVYGYTF
>TRBV7-9|TRBJ1-5|.|.
TGTGCCAGCAGCCCAGGGGAGGGCCACAATCAGCCCCAGCATTTT
CASSPGEGHNQPQHF
>TRBV18|TRBJ2-5|.|.
TGTGCCAGCTCGGGCGGGGACGGAGAGACCCAGTACTTC
CASSGGDGETQYF
>TRBV6-6|TRBJ2-7|.|.
TGTGCCAGCAGTTACTCATTCTACGAGCAGTACTTC
CASSYSFYEQYF
>TRBV5-4|TRBJ2-3|.|.
TGTGCCAGCAGCTTAAACACACTGGATACGCAGTATTTT
CASSLNTLDTQYF
>TRBV7-9|TRBJ2-7|.|.
TGTGCCAGCAGCTCTGCGAGGGGGGGACTGAAGGCGATCCCCTACGAGCAGTACTTC
CASSSARGGLKAIPYEQYF
>TRBV14|TRBJ1-2|.|.
TGTGCCAGCAGCCAAGATCGGGGAGGGAGGTTATATGGCTACACCTTC
CASSQDRGGRLYGYTF
>TRBV10-3|TRBJ2-3|.|TRBD1
TGTGCCATCAGGCGGACAGGGGATCGCACAGATACGCAGTATTTT
CAIRRTGDRTDTQYF
>TRBV19|TRBJ2-1|.|.
TGTGCCAGTAGTATAGATCGCCTAAGGGGGAACCTTAACAATGAGCAGTTCTTC
CASSIDRLRGNLNNEQFF
>TRBV9|TRBJ2-6|.|TRBD1
TGTGCCAGCAGTCGTATCCTGGTCCCCGGGACAGGGATCTCTGGGGCCAACGTCCTGACTTTC
CASSRILVPGTGISGANVLTF
>TRBV7-8|TRBJ1-1|.|TRBD1
TGTGCCAGCAGCTTAACCCTAGGCAGGGGGGGCGCGGGCACTGAAGCTTTCTTT
CASSLTLGRGGAGTEAFF
>TRBV9|TRBJ2-1|once|TRBD2
TGTGCCAGCAGCGTAGGCAGCGGGAGGGCCAAAAATGAGCAGTTCTTC
CASSVGSGRAKNEQFF
>TRBV11-3|TRBJ2-1|.|.
TGTGCCAGCAGCTTAGGGCAGGGATTGCATGAGCAGTTCTTC
CASSLGQGLHEQFF
>TRBV29-1|TRBJ2-3|.|.
TGCAGCGTTAGGTTGGGGGCGGACACAGATACGCAGTATTTT
CSVRLGADTDTQYF
>TRBV5-1|TRBJ2-3|.|TRBD1
TGCGCCAGCAGCTTCCAGGGGGCAAGCACAGATACGCAGTATTTT
CASSFQGASTDTQYF
>TRBV5-6|TRBJ2-7|.|.
TGTGCCAGCAGCTTGTTTGTCGGGACGACCCATTACGAGCAGTACTTC
CASSLFVGTTHYEQYF
>TRBV7-2|TRBJ2-7|once|.
TGTGCCAGCAGCGGGAGTTCCTACGAGCAGTACTTC
CASSGSSYEQYF
>TRBV14|TRBJ2-2|.|.
TGTGCCAGCAGCAAGAAGGGGGTCACCGGGGAGCTGTTTTTT
CASSKKGVTGELFF
>TRBV28|TRBJ2-7|.|TRBD1
TGTGCCAGCATCCCCGGGACAGGAATTATCCACGAGCAGTACTTC
CASIPGTGIIHEQYF
>TRBV7-9|TRBJ1-5|.|TRBD1
TGTGCCAGCAGTTTCGGGACAGGCACTAATCAGCCCCAGCATTTT
CASSFGTGTNQPQHF
>TRBV25-1|TRBJ2-5|.|.
TGTGCCAGCAGTGATTACCGACAGACCCAAGAGACCCAGTACTTC
CASSDYRQTQETQYF
>TRBV5-6|TRBJ2-1|.|.
TGTGCCAGCAGCCAAGACTTAAGCTCCTACAATGAGCAGTTCTTC
CASSQDLSSYNEQFF
>TRBV28|TRBJ2-7|.|TRBD2
TGTGCCAGCAGCTTACTAGCGGGAGTTCAATACGAGCAGTACTTC
CASSLLAGVQYEQYF
>TRBV7-9|TRBJ2-2|.|TRBD1
TGTGCCAGCAGCTTACGGACAGGGGAGAGCGGGGAGCTGTTTTTT
CASSLRTGESGELFF
>TRBV28|TRBJ2-7|.|TRBD2
TGTGCCAGCAGTTTAAGGACTAGCGGGATAGGAGGGGAGAAGCAGTACTTC
CASSLRTSGIGGEKQYF
>TRBV7-2|TRBJ2-7|.|.
TGTGCCAGCAGCTTAGCCGCGGGTCTTGGCGTGTCATCCTACGAGCAGTACTTC
CASSLAAGLGVSSYEQYF
>TRBV11-1|TRBJ1-1|.|.
TGTGCCAGCAGCCCGAGGGGTTGCAAACGGTGGGGGGCTTTCTTT
CASSPRGCKRWGAFF
>TRBV5-1|TRBJ2-1|.|.
TGCGCCAGCAGCTTTAGCTCTAACCGGAATGAGCAGTTCTTC
CASSFSSNRNEQFF
>TRBV6-5|TRBJ1-2|.|TRBD1
TGTGCCAGCAGTTACTCCGACAGGGGGCGAGGCTACACCTTC
CASSYSDRGRGYTF
>TRBV7-7|TRBJ2-5|.|TRBD2
TGTGCTAGCAGCTTTGGTGCGGGAGGGCCGCAAGAGACCCAGTACTTC
CASSFGAGGPQETQYF
>TRBV25-1|TRBJ1-1|.|.
TGTGCCAGCAGTGAAGGGTCAGGGCTCATGAACACTGAAGCTTTCTTT
CASSEGSGLMNTEAFF
>TRBV21-1|TRBJ2-1|.|.
TGTGCCAGCAGCGAGGGTGGGGGTGATGAGCAGTTCTTC
CASSEGGGDEQFF
>TRBV28|TRBJ1-2|.|TRBD1
TGTGCCAGCAGTTTGGCGGGACAGGGAGATGGCTACACCTTC
CASSLAGQGDGYTF
>TRBV21-1|TRBJ2-1|.|.
TGTGCCAGCCCACAGGGTAGCTCCTACAATGAGCAGTTCTTC
CASPQGSSYNEQFF
>TRBV6-5|TRBJ2-1|.|.
TGTGCCAGCAGGAAACAGGAATACAATGAGCAGTTCTTC
CASRKQEYNEQFF
>TRBV5-1|TRBJ2-5|.|.
TGCGCCAGCAGCTGGCGCGGGCGCGGGGAGACCCAGTACTTC
CASSWRGRGETQYF
>TRBV4-1|TRBJ2-3|.|TRBD1
TGCGCCAGCAGCCCCGGGACAGCTACTAGCACAGATACGCAGTATTTT
CASSPGTATSTDTQYF